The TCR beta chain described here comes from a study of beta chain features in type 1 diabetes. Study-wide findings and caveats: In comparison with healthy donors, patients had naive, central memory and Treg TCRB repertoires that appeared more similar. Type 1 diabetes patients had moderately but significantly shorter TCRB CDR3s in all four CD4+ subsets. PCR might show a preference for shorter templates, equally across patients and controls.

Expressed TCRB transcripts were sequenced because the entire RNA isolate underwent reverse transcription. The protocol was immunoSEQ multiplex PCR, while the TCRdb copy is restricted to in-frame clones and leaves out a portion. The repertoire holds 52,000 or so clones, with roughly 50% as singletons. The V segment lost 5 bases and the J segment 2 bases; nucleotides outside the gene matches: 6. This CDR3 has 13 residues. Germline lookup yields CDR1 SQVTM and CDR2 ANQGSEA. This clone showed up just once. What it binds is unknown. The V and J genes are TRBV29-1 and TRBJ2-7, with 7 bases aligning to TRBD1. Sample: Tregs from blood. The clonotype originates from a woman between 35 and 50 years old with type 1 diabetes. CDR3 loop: CSVKRTGTYEQYF. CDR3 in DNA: TGCAGCGTTAAGAGGACAGGAACCTACGAGCAGTACTTC.